Presented here are 15 T cell receptor beta chains from one specimen sequenced in a study of blood T cell repertoires in COVID-19. Profiling relied on immunoSEQ multiplex PCR, and the TCRdb table lists in-frame clones only, not all of them. The sample holds roughly 55,000 clones, under 80% seen once. Sequencing input: peripheral blood. The origin of the receptors is a human donor in a cohort sampled during active COVID-19.

This clone has only a few counts. The chain employs TRBV18 and TRBJ2-2; D perhaps matches TRBD2 (7 bases). CDR3 length: 16 amino acids. CDR1 is KGHSH, CDR2 LQKENI, per germline. Trimming left V 1 base short and J 4 bases short, with 13 bases between. CDR3: CASSPRGGTLTGELFF. For the CDR3, the DNA is TGTGCCAGCTCACCACGGGGGGGCACGCTCACCGGGGAGCTGTTTTTT.

The V gene is TRBV6-1, the J gene TRBJ1-2; D call uncertain. The CDR3 has 17 amino acids. The ends were cut back, 1 base at V and 3 bases at J, with 18 bases in the middle. The germline CDR1 and CDR2 sequences are MNHNS and SASEGT. The DNA for the CDR3 is TGTGCCAGCAGTGAAGGAATCGGGTACGCCGGGGACTATGGCTACACCTTC. Protein product: CASSEGIGYAGDYGYTF.

J is TRBJ2-3 and V is TRBV28, with unresolved D. This CDR3 is 12 amino acids long. Trimming cost V 3 bases and J 4 bases, with 5 bases left between them. CDR1 and CDR2 (germline): MDHEN, SYDVKM. CDR3 DNA: TGTGCCAGCAGTTTCTTATCAGATACGCAGTATTTT. The encoded protein is CASSFLSDTQYF.

The rearrangement links TRBV15 to TRBJ2-5, with TRBD2 matching 10 bases. J gave up 3 bases and V 5 bases, and 9 bases lay outside the gene matches. The length of the CDR3 is 16 residues. The germline V gene has CDR1 LNHNV and CDR2 YYDKDF (reference sequence). CDR3 residues: CATSPQGAGGEETQYF. The CDR3 bases are TGTGCCACCAGCCCTCAAGGAGCGGGAGGGGAAGAGACCCAGTACTTC.

This sequence joins TRBV24-1 and TRBJ2-7; the match to TRBD1 covers 8 bases. The CDR3 loop spans 14 amino acids. From germline, CDR1 is KGHDR and CDR2 SFDVKD. V dropped 3 bases and J dropped 4; count of bases not matched to a gene: 4. The DNA for the CDR3 is TGTGCCACCAGTGATCCAGGACAGGGTTACGAGCAGTACTTC. This encodes CATSDPGQGYEQYF.

V usage is TRBV10-2 and J usage is TRBJ2-7; the match to TRBD1 covers 7 bases. Trimming cost V 4 bases and J 5 bases; bases outside gene matches: 8. Germline loops: CDR1 WSHSY, CDR2 SAAADI. The CDR3 is made up of 14 amino acids. The CDR3 DNA follows: TGCGCCAGCAGTGCTCACAGGGGACCCCACGAGCAGTACTTC. Encoded protein: CASSAHRGPHEQYF.

This clone was observed a few times. The chain recombines TRBV19 with TRBJ1-2; a possible D gene is TRBD1 (5 bases). From germline, CDR1 is LNHDA and CDR2 SQIVND (reference sequence). There are 12 residues in the CDR3. Between the trimmed V and J ends, which lost 5 bases and 3 bases, there was a span of 7 bases. CDR3 nucleotide sequence: TGTGCCAGTAGTGAGACAGACTATGGCTACACCTTC. Protein product: CASSETDYGYTF. The variable domain in full, with the rest retrieved from reference TRBV19 and TRBJ1-2, is DGGITQSPKYLFRKEGQNVTLSCEQNLNHDAMYWYRQDPGQGLRLIYYSQIVNDFQKGDIAEGYSVSREKKESFPLTVTSAQKNPTAFYLCASSETDYGYTFGSGTRLTVV.

The chain has TRBV4-2 and TRBJ1-2; D unresolved. There are 17 residues in the CDR3. Germline V gene lookup returns CDR1 LGHNA and CDR2 YNFKEQ. V was trimmed by 3 bases and J by 2 bases, leaving 19 bases between them. In nucleotides, the CDR3 is TGTGCCAGCAGCCAGATGGAGGACGGTTCTCCCAACTATGGCTACACCTTC. Residues: CASSQMEDGSPNYGYTF.

The chain uses TRBV28 and TRBJ2-7; 9 positions agree with TRBD2. V lost 2 bases and J lost 7; bases outside the gene matches: 6. Germline V lookup: CDR1 MDHEN, CDR2 SYDVKM. The CDR3 runs 14 residues. The CDR3, as DNA: TGTGCCAGCAGTTTACGAGCGGGAGGCGGGGAGCAGTACTTC. Protein: CASSLRAGGGEQYF.

The chain joins TRBV28 to TRBJ1-6; 8 bases match TRBD1. Germline loops: CDR1 MDHEN, CDR2 SYDVKM. CDR3 length: 15 residues. J lost 6 bases, V lost 6 bases, and 7 bases had no gene match. CDR3: CASRTGTGPNSPLHF. CDR3 nucleotides: TGTGCCAGCAGAACCGGGACAGGTCCTAATTCACCCCTCCACTTT. Full variable domain (missing parts from reference TRBV28 and TRBJ1-6): DVKVTQSSRYLVKRTGEKVFLECVQDMDHENMFWYRQDPGLGLRLIYFSYDVKMKEKGDIPEGYSVSREKKERFSLILESASTNQTSMYLCASRTGTGPNSPLHFGNGTRLTVT.

CDR3 region: CASITSGAGGEKLFF. The CDR3 region has the DNA TGTGCCAGCATAACATCGGGGGCAGGGGGTGAAAAACTGTTTTTT. The chain links TRBV28 to TRBJ1-4; the match to TRBD1 covers 7 bases. The CDR3 has 15 residues. Looked up from germline, CDR1 is MDHEN and CDR2 is SYDVKM. V lost 7 bases and J lost 7; bases outside the gene matches: 12.

The chain joins TRBV21-1 to TRBJ2-1; the table's D call of TRBD1 was not tested on the DNA. TRBV21-1 is shown as a pseudogene. This CDR3 spans 15 amino acids. This CDR3 reads CASSKAPTGNNEQFF. The DNA for the CDR3 is TGTGCCAGCAGCAAAGCGCCTACAGGAAACAATGAGCAGTTCTTC.

The rearrangement joins TRBV19 to TRBJ2-3, with D possibly TRBD2 on 6 matching bases. The CDR3 loop spans 14 amino acids. Germline assignment: CDR1 LNHDA and CDR2 SQIVND (reference sequence). The V gene lost 9 bases and the J gene lost 4 bases, with 17 bases spanning the gap. The CDR3 spells CASKPRLGADTQYF. CDR3 DNA: TGTGCCAGCAAGCCCCGACTAGGGGCAGATACGCAGTATTTT.

This rearrangement joins TRBV19 to TRBJ1-3; D possibly corresponds to TRBD1 (6 bases). Trimming took off 10 bases at V and 0 bases at J, with 13 bases between the two ends. In germline, CDR1 is LNHDA, CDR2 SQIVND (reference sequence). The CDR3 contains 14 residues. CDR3 sequence (DNA): TGTGCCACCCGGGACATGAGCTCTGGAAACACCATATATTTT. Translated, it gives CATRDMSSGNTIYF.

This clone was seen a few times. The rearrangement uses TRBV19 and TRBJ2-1, with TRBD2 matching over 10 bases. The CDR3 contains 16 residues. V dropped 5 bases and J dropped 3; count of bases not matched to a gene: 7. From germline, CDR1 is LNHDA and CDR2 SQIVND (reference sequence). This CDR3 reads CASSAKSGRGYNEQFF. The CDR3 bases are TGTGCCAGTAGTGCCAAAAGCGGGAGGGGCTACAATGAGCAGTTCTTC.